What follows are 10 T cell receptor beta chains derived from one specimen sequenced in a study of T-cell reconstitution after alpha-beta-depleted transplantation in children. Unique molecular identifiers were used in preparing the TCRbeta library. TCRdb passed the PCR reads through MiXCR, listing each CDR3 protein once. The sample consists of 200,000 to 250,000 distinct CDR3 sequences, under 9.5% of them appearing once. The sequencing here drew on PBMCs from the stem cell graft donor, taken from the stem cell graft. Receptors were obtained from a human donor who donated a stem cell graft to a child with acute lymphoblastic leukemia.

The gene calls are TRBV19 and TRBJ2-2; 8 bases map to TRBD1. The V gene end was trimmed by 7 bases and the J gene end by 0 bases; junction bases not matched to a gene: 4. Germline V CDR1 and CDR2: LNHDA, SQIVND (reference sequence). The CDR3 consists of 15 residues. CDR3 sequence: CASTVDRANTGELFF. The CDR3 region has the DNA TGTGCCAGTACCGTGGACAGGGCGAACACCGGGGAGCTGTTTTTT.

This clonotype was counted many times. The chain couples TRBV20-1 to TRBJ2-1; 8 bases agree with TRBD2. V was pared by 3 bases and J by 9 bases, with 7 bases of the junction left unmatched. Germline V CDR1 and CDR2: DFQATT, SNEGSKA (reference sequence). The CDR3 is made up of 13 amino acids. CDR3: CSASGGAGSEQFF. Here the CDR3 DNA reads TGCAGTGCTAGCGGGGGGGCCGGGAGTGAGCAGTTCTTC.

This chain uses TRBV9 with TRBJ2-7; TRBD2 matches at 8 bases. CDR3 size: 16 residues. Germline values: CDR1 SGDLS, CDR2 YYNGEE. The V gene end was trimmed by 3 bases and the J gene end by 4 bases; junction bases not matched to a gene: 12. CDR3: CASSATVLAGWYEQYF. The CDR3 DNA is TGTGCCAGCAGCGCAACCGTTTTAGCGGGGTGGTACGAGCAGTACTTC.

This clonotype has a count of ten or more. The chain is built from TRBV12-3 or TRBV12-4 and TRBJ1-3, with D possibly matching TRBD1 (5 bases). The CDR3 is 14 residues long. The ends were cut back, 3 bases at V and 6 bases at J, with 12 bases in the middle. For the CDR3, the DNA is TGTGCCAGCAGTTTTGGGACGACAGAAAACACCATATATTTT. Protein: CASSFGTTENTIYF.

The chain employs TRBV6-5 and TRBJ2-1, with TRBD2 matching 13 bases. This CDR3 spans 17 amino acids. V gave up 2 bases and J gave up 3 bases; unmatched junction bases: 4. Germline assignment: CDR1 MNHEY and CDR2 SVGAGI. The CDR3, as DNA: TGTGCCAGCAGTTACACGACTAGCGGGGGGCGCTACAATGAGCAGTTCTTC. Encoded protein: CASSYTTSGGRYNEQFF.

This sequence joins TRBV3-1 and TRBJ2-3, with 15 positions matching TRBD2. CDR3 length equals 17 residues. V was clipped by 4 bases and J by 2 bases; unmatched bases: 4. Germline V gene sequence: CDR1 LGHDT, CDR2 YNNKEL (reference sequence). CDR3 in DNA: TGTGCCAGCAGCCTCGGACTAGCGGGGGGGCCCACAGATACGCAGTATTTT. Translating gives CASSLGLAGGPTDTQYF.

This clonotype was seen a few times. V and J are TRBV27 and TRBJ2-7; the D gene is possibly TRBD1 (5 bases). Germline lookup yields CDR1 MNHEY and CDR2 SMNVEV (reference sequence). The length of the CDR3 is 15 residues. V shed 4 bases and J shed 2 bases, with 15 bases lying between them. The CDR3: CASSSPSAGPYEQYF. In DNA form, the CDR3 reads TGTGCCAGCAGTTCTCCCTCGGCAGGGCCCTACGAGCAGTACTTC.

The sample holds a few counts of this clonotype. The chain links TRBV7-2 to TRBJ2-7; 7 nucleotides match TRBD1. J lost 3 bases, V lost 5 bases, and 7 bases had no gene match. The CDR3 runs to 14 residues. CDR1 is SGHTA, CDR2 FQGNSA, per germline. CDR3 nucleotide sequence: TGTGCCAGCAGCCTGGGACAGCAAAACTACGAGCAGTACTTC. Translated: CASSLGQQNYEQYF.

V usage is TRBV27 and J usage is TRBJ2-7; no clear D gene. The CDR3 spans 13 residues. V was shortened by 0 bases and J by 3 bases, with 6 bases between the two germline ends. Germline CDR1 MNHEY, CDR2 SMNVEV (reference sequence). The CDR3 spells CASSLSERYEQYF. CDR3 DNA: TGTGCCAGCAGTTTATCGGAACGCTACGAGCAGTACTTC.

The V gene is TRBV12-3 or TRBV12-4, the J gene TRBJ2-7; 7 bases align to TRBD1. Germline trimming cut 2 bases from V and 5 bases from J; bases unmatched to any gene: 6. This CDR3 region has 14 residues. The CDR3 loop is CASSLKSQGDEQYF. The CDR3, as DNA: TGTGCCAGCAGTTTAAAATCCCAGGGGGACGAGCAGTACTTC.